The present entry profiles one T cell receptor (beta chain) with its context. Germline V lookup: CDR1 SQVTM, CDR2 ANQGSEA. V was cut by 6 bases and J by 12 bases, with 21 bases left in between. The CDR3 length is 13 residues. The data were obtained in a study of T cell changes during pregnancy in multiple sclerosis. Clones were read by immunoSEQ multiplex PCR, and TCRdb kept only the in-frame ones, dropping some. This sample has about 50,000 clones, with almost 95% found just once. The specimen was CD4+ T cells from peripheral blood mononuclear cells, collected in the third trimester of pregnancy. V gene TRBV29-1 combines with J gene TRBJ2-1; D perhaps matches TRBD2 (6 bases). This sequence originates from a female donor with multiple sclerosis, enrolled in a pregnancy study. The CDR3 DNA reads as TGCAGCGTCCAACACGGGGGAGCCAGTGGGCAGTTCTTC. This gives the protein CSVQHGGASGQFF.